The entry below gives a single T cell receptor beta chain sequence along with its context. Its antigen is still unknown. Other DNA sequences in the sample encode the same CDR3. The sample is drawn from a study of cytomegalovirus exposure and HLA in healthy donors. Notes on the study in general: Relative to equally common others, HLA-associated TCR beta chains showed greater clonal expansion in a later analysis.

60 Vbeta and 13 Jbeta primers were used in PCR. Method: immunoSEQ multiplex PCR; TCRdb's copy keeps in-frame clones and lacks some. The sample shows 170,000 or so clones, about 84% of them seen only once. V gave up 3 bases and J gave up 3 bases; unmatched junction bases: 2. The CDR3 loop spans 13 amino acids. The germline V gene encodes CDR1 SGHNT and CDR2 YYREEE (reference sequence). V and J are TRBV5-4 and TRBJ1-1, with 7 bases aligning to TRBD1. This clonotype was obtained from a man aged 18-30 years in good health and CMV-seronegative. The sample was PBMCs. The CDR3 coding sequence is TGTGCCAGCAGCTACAGGGGAGACACTGAAGCTTTCTTT. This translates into CASSYRGDTEAFF.